The T cell receptor beta chain described here comes from a study of T cell responses to AZD1222 COVID-19 vaccine. By frequency in the sample, this clone is medium-sized (0.01 to 0.1%). Its antigen remains unidentified. Libraries were prepared by immunoSEQ multiplex PCR; TCRdb keeps only in-frame clonotypes and omits some of them. The sample carries about 140,000 clones, about 92% recorded once. Overall study findings and caveats: Just a handful of AZD1222 recipients were seropositive at baseline.

The V segment lost 1 base and the J segment 10 bases; nucleotides outside the gene matches: 10. The germline gives CDR1 MNHEY, CDR2 SVGEGT. The CDR3 length is 17 residues. Sequenced here: peripheral blood, sampled on day 0 of AZD1222 vaccination. The genes are TRBV6-2 or TRBV6-3 and TRBJ2-6; TRBD1 matches 10 bases. The receptor's source is an adult in good health. Here the CDR3 reads CASSYWDRGHSGNVLTF. The CDR3 nucleotides are TGTGCCAGCAGTTACTGGGACAGGGGCCACTCCGGGAACGTCCTGACTTTC.